This TCR beta chain is drawn from a study of T cells in Graves' hyperthyroidism and ophthalmopathy. Study overall: Peripheral blood sampling occurred at initial diagnosis, before any treatment.

The study defined stable Graves' hyperthyroidism as no ophthalmopathy progression within 18 months. TCR beta CDR3 regions were amplified from RNA. The HTBI primer set was used in a first-round RT-PCR of the TCR CDR3. TCRdb passed the multiplex PCR reads through MiXCR, listing each CDR3 protein once. The sample carries more than 600,000 distinct CDR3 sequences, less than 20% recorded once. The clonotype was recovered from a man aged 18 to 29 with Graves' hyperthyroidism. The sample taken for sequencing was blood.

CDR3 region: CATSKTSEQFF. In nucleotides, the CDR3 is TGTGCCACCAGTAAGACTAGCGAGCAGTTCTTC. The V and J genes are TRBV24-1 and TRBJ2-1, with 7 bases fitting TRBD2. Per germline, CDR1 KGHDR and CDR2 SFDVKD. The CDR3 extends over 11 amino acids. V lost 6 bases and J lost 10; bases outside the gene matches: 2.